A selection of T cell receptor beta chains follows, all from one sample in a study of cytomegalovirus exposure and HLA in healthy donors. Sequencing used immunoSEQ multiplex PCR; TCRdb keeps in-frame clones, though not all of them. The sample holds about 130,000 clones; around two thirds are singletons and the top ten take around 4%. What was sequenced was PBMCs. These receptors originate from a man aged 18 to 29 in good health and CMV-seropositive. The CDR3 runs from the conserved cysteine through the conserved F or W.

cdr3_aa cdr3_length v_call
CASSPSGPRITFF 13 TRBV6-5
CASSQLTATNEKLFF 15 TRBV4-3
CASSLGDRMNTEAFF 15 TRBV7-9
CASTKGEAFF 10 TRBV6-1
CASMGLSNTIYF 12 TRBV6-5
CASSPERGLSYEQYF 15 TRBV18
CASSSARGQPQHF 13 TRBV7-6
CASSSGPGRGKIMFF 15 TRBV5-1
CAIAGAYEQYF 11 TRBV28
CASSENLAGEGYNEQFF 17 TRBV18
CAISAAEAQAPYGYTF 16 TRBV10-3
CASSPRTGYGYTF 13 TRBV5-6
CASSQRDSSEKLFF 14 TRBV5-1
CASSRGLSGNQETQYF 16 TRBV5-4
CASSSGTAYEQYF 13 TRBV5-1
CASSELARSSDEQFF 15 TRBV25-1
CASTADRNYGYTF 13 TRBV21-1
CASSVGQAPNEAFF 14 TRBV6-1
CASSDRDRGPEAFF 14 TRBV4-1
CATTPGTDNQPQHF 14 TRBV19
CASRGTGGFNEQYF 14 TRBV19
CASSSPRQGPGTEAFF 16 TRBV5-4
CASSDRDRGADTQYF 15 TRBV6-1
CASSPTGIYNEQFF 14 TRBV18
CASSVGARGYTF 12 TRBV2
CASSQAGESYNEQFF 15 TRBV4-2
CASSQLPRSGTTTGELFF 18 TRBV4-3
CSVLVAQETQYF 12 TRBV29-1
CASSVSGNTDTQYF 14 TRBV4-2
CASTGYQGSGELFF 14 TRBV2
CASSLDSTAYEQYF 14 TRBV11-3
CASSAHGQLDLFF 13 TRBV28
CASSPSGSSYNEQFF 15 TRBV9
CASSIDQGGRTKNIQYF 17 TRBV19
CASSLAGEGVGETQYF 16 TRBV5-1
CASSQGLAGRINEQFF 16 TRBV4-1
CASSLAGQGSTDTQYF 16 TRBV5-1
CASSLGLTQYF 11 TRBV13
CATKLSQGPGETQYF 15 TRBV4-1
CAWARDISYEQYF 13 TRBV30